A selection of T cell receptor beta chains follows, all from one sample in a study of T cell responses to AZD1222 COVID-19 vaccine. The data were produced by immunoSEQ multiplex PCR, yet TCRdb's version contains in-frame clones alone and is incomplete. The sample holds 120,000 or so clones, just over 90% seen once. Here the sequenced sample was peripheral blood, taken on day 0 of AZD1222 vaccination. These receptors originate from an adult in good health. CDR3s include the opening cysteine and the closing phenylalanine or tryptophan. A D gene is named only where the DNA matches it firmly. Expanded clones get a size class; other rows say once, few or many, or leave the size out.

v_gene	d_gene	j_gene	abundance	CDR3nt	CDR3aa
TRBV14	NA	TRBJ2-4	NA	TGTGCCAGCAGCCAAGATGGAAGGTTCCGGACATTAGCCAAAAACATTCAGTACTTC	CASSQDGRFRTLAKNIQYF
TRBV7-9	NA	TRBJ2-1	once	TGTGCCAGCAGCTTAGGGACCAATGAGCAGTTCTTC	CASSLGTNEQFF
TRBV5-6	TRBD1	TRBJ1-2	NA	TGTGCCAGCAGCTTGGGTCAGGGGGACTATGGCTACACCTTC	CASSLGQGDYGYTF
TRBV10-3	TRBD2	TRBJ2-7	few	TGTGCCACCGGGGGGGACAACACCTACGAGCAGTACTTC	CATGGDNTYEQYF
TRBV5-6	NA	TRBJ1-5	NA	TGTGCCAGCAGCTTGGCTGACAGGTTGAATCAGCCCCAGCATTTT	CASSLADRLNQPQHF
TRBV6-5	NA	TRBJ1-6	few	TGTGCCAGCAGTCCGGAGGGCCGGGGGCATTCACCCCTCCACTTT	CASSPEGRGHSPLHF
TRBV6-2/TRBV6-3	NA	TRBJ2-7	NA	TGTGCCAGCAGTTACTCGACGGTAGAGATGAAGCAGTACTTC	CASSYSTVEMKQYF
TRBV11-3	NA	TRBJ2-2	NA	TGTGCCAGCAGCACCACGGAGGGCGGGGAGCTGTTTTTT	CASSTTEGGELFF
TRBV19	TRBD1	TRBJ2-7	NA	TGTGCCAGTACCCAGACAGGGACGGGAACCTACGAGCAGTACTTC	CASTQTGTGTYEQYF
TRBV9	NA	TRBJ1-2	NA	TGTGCCAGCAGCCTAGATCCGCAGGGTGACCCCGGCGGCTACACCTTC	CASSLDPQGDPGGYTF
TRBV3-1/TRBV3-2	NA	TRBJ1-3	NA	TGTGCCAGCAGCCAAGGCGAAGTAGGTTTTGGAAACACCATATATTTT	CASSQGEVGFGNTIYF
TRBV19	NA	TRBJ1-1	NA	TGTGCCAGTAGTGTCAGGGGACCGACTGAAGCTTTCTTT	CASSVRGPTEAFF
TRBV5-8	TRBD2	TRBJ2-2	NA	TGTGCCAGCAGCTTGGGGACTAGCCCCGGGGAGCTGTTTTTT	CASSLGTSPGELFF
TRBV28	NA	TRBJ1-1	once	TGTGCCAGCAGTTTATGGGGGGGAGAGGGCACTGAAGCTTTCTTT	CASSLWGGEGTEAFF
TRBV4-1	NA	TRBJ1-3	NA	TGCGCCAGCAGCCAAGTACAGGCTCTCGGAAACACCATATATTTT	CASSQVQALGNTIYF
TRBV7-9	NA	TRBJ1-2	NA	TGTGCCAGCAGCTTAGGTGTAGGCAACTATGGCTACACCTTC	CASSLGVGNYGYTF
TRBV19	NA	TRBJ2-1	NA	TGTGCCAGTAGTATAGAAACAGGGGGATGGACTAGCCACGGCAATGAGCAGTTCTTC	CASSIETGGWTSHGNEQFF
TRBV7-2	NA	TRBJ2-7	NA	TGTGCCAGCAGCTTAATTAGTGGCTACGAGCAGTACTTC	CASSLISGYEQYF
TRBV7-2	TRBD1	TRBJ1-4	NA	TGTGCCAGCAGCACGAAGACAGGGGCGAAAGAAAAACTGTTTTTT	CASSTKTGAKEKLFF
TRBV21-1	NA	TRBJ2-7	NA	TGTGCCAGCAGCAAAAGGGACAGGTTCTCCTACGAGCAGTACTTC	CASSKRDRFSYEQYF
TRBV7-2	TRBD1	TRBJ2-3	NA	TGTGCCAGTGCGGCCCTCACAGGGGGTGATACGCAGTATTTT	CASAALTGGDTQYF
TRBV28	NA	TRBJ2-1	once	TGTGCCAGCAGCGGTTTGAGGGATGCCAACTCCTACAATGAGCAGTTCTTC	CASSGLRDANSYNEQFF
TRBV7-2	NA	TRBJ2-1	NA	TGTGCCAGCAGCTTAAACAATGAGCAGTTCTTC	CASSLNNEQFF
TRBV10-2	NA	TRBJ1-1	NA	TGCGCCAGCAGTGAGCAGCCCGGGGTTGGGGGTGAAGCTTTCTTT	CASSEQPGVGGEAFF
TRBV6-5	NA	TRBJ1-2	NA	TGTGCCAGCAGTCTCGGGACGGCTGGTGGCTACACCTTC	CASSLGTAGGYTF
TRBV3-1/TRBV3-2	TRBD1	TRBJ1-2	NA	TGTGCCAGCAGCCAAGAGGACAGGGCGAACTATGGCTACACCTTC	CASSQEDRANYGYTF
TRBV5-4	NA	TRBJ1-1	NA	TGTGCCAGCAGCCGAGGGGGGTTCACTGAAGCTTTCTTT	CASSRGGFTEAFF
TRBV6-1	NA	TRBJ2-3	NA	TGTGCCAGCAGTGAAGCGTGGACAGCAATCACAGATACGCAGTATTTT	CASSEAWTAITDTQYF
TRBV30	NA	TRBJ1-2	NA	TGTGCCTGGAGTGTAAGAGGGAATCACGGCTACACCTTC	CAWSVRGNHGYTF
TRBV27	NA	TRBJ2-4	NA	TGTGCCAGCAGTTTACTCCCCAGTTCTCTAGCGGCCAAAAACATTCAGTACTTC	CASSLLPSSLAAKNIQYF
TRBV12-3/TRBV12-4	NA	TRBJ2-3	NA	TGTGCCAGCAGTTTCGATTGGGATACGCAGTATTTT	CASSFDWDTQYF
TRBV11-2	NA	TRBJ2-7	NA	TGTGCCAGCAGCTTATACGAGGGGCCCTACGAGCAGTACTTC	CASSLYEGPYEQYF
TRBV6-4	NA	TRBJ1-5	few	TGTGCCAGCAGTAATGAGGAAAATCAGCCCCAGCATTTT	CASSNEENQPQHF
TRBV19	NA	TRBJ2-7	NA	TGTGCCAGTAGTATAGATGCCACGGCGGCCTACGAGCAGTACTTC	CASSIDATAAYEQYF
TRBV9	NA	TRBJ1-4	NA	TGTGCCAGCAGCGCCTCACAGGACAGAGGTGAAAAACTGTTTTTT	CASSASQDRGEKLFF
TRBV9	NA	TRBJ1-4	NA	TGTGCCAGCAGCGAGCGGGGGGAAAATGAAAAACTGTTTTTT	CASSERGENEKLFF
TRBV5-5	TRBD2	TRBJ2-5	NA	TGTGCCAGCAAAAAAGCGGGAGGGGCGGAGACCCAGTACTTC	CASKKAGGAETQYF
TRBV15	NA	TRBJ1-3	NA	TGTGCCACCAGCAGAGATAGTGCTCTTGGAAACACCATATATTTT	CATSRDSALGNTIYF
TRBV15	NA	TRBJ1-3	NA	TGTGCCACCAGCAGAGAGGTCATCTCTGGAAACACCATATATTTT	CATSREVISGNTIYF
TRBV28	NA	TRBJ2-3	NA	TGTGCCAGCAGTCGAGCCCACGGGTCCGAAACAGATACGCAGTATTTT	CASSRAHGSETDTQYF
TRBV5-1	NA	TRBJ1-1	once	TGCGCCAGCAGCCCGAGTTCGGGGAACACTGAAGCTTTCTTT	CASSPSSGNTEAFF
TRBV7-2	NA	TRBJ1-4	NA	TGTGCCAGCAGCACCTACCGGGGGAAACTGTTTTTT	CASSTYRGKLFF
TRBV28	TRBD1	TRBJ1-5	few	TGTGCCAGTCATAGTCAAGGGGGCGGTCAGCCCCAGCATTTT	CASHSQGGGQPQHF
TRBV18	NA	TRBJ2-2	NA	TGTGCCAGCTCAGGGACACGGAACACCGGGGAGCTGTTTTTT	CASSGTRNTGELFF
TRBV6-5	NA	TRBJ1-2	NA	TGTGCCAGCAGTTGGGGGGAGGGCGGCTACACCTTC	CASSWGEGGYTF
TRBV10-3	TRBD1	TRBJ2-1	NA	TGTGCCATCAGACAGGGGGAATCGAATGAGCAGTTCTTC	CAIRQGESNEQFF